This T cell receptor (beta chain) was sequenced for a study of TIL therapy for anti-PD-1-resistant metastatic lung cancer. Study-wide context: Tumors were harvested before any PD-1/PD-L1 blockade. Most patients had lung adenocarcinoma. Study-level findings and limits: After infusion, TIL clonotypes partly replaced peripheral T cells and declined over months. Treatment-naive, never-smoker and oncogene-addicted patients were overrepresented in this highly selected cohort.

This CDR3 spans 12 amino acids. The ends were cut back, 8 bases at V and 5 bases at J, with 9 bases in the middle. CDR1 SNHLY and CDR2 FYNNEI come from the germline V gene. The libraries were made with immunoSEQ v3. TCRdb's table, derived via immunoSEQ multiplex PCR, lists solely in-frame clones and lacks some. The data contain more than 55,000 clones, around four fifths of them seen just once; the ten biggest clones take up approximately 3%. Time point of the sample: pre-treatment sample, taken before nivolumab and TIL therapy. Turning to this clone: Antigen: not known.

Sequenced material: blood, taken at baseline. V and J are TRBV2 and TRBJ2-2; either TRBD1 or TRBD2 may supply D (5 bases each). The clonotype originates from a person aged 25 to 80 with non-small cell lung cancer. The chain's CDR3 is CASGTETGELFF. CDR3 DNA: TGTGCCAGCGGGACGGAAACCGGGGAGCTGTTTTTT.